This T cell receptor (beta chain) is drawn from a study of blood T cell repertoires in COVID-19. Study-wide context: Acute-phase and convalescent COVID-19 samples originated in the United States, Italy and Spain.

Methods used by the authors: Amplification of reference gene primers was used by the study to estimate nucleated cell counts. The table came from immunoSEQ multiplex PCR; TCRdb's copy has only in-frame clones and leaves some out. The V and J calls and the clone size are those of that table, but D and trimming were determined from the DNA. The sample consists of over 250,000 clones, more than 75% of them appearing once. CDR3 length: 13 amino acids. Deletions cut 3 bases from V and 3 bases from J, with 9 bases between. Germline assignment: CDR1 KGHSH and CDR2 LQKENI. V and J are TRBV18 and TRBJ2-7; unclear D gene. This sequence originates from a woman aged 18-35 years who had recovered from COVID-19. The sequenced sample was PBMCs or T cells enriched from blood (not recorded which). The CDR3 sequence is CASSPSSLYEQYF. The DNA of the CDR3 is TGTGCCAGCTCACCTTCTAGTCTCTACGAGCAGTACTTC.